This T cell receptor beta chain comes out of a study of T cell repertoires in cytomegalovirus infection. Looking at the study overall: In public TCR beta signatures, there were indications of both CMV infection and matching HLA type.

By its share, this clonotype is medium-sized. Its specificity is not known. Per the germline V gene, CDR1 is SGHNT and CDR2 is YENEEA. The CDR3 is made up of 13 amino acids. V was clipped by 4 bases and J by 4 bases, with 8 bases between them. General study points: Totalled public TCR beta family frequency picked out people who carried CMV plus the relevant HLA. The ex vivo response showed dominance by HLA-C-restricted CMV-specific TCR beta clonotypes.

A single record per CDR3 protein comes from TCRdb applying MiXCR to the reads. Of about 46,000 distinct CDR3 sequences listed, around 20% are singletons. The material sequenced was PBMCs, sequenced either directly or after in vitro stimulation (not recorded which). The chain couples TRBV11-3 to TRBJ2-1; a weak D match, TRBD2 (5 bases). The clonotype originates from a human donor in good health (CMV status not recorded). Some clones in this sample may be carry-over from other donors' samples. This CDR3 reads CASSWGVYNEQFF. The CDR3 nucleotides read TGTGCCAGCAGCTGGGGAGTATACAATGAGCAGTTCTTC.